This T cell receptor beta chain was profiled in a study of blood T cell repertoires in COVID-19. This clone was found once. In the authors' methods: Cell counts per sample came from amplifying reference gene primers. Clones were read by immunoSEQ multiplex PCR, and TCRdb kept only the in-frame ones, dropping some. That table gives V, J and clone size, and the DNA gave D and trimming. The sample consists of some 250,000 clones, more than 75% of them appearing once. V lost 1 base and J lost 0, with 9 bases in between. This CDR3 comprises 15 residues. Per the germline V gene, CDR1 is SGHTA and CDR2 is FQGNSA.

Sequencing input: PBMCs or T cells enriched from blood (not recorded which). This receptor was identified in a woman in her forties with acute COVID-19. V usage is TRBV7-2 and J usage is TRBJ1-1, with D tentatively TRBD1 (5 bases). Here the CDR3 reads CASSLVAGVNTEAFF. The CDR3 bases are TGTGCCAGCAGCTTAGTGGCGGGGGTGAACACTGAAGCTTTCTTT.